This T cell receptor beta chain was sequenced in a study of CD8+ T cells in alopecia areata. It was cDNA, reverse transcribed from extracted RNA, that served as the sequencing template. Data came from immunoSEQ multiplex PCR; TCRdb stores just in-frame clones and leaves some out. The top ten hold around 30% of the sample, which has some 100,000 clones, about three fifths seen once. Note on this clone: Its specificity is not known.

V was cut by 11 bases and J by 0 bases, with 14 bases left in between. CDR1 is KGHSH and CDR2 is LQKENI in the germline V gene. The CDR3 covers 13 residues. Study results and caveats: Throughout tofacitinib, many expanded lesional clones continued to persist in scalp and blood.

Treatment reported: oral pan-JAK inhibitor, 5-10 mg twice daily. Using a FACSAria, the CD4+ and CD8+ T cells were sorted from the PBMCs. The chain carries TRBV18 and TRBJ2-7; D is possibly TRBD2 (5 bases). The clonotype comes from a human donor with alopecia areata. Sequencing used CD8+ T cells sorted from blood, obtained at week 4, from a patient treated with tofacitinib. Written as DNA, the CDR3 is TGTGCCTGCAATGGGGAGAGCTCCTACGAGCAGTACTTC. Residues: CACNGESSYEQYF.